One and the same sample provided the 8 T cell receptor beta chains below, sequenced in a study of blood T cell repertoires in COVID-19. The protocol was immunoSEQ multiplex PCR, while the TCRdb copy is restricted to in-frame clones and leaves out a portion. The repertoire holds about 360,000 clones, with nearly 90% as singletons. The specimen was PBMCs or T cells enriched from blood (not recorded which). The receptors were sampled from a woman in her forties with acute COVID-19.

Here the CDR3 reads CASSLLTTEIGANVLTF. The CDR3 DNA is TGCGCCAGCAGCTTACTTACGACAGAGATTGGGGCCAACGTCCTGACTTTC. The chain carries TRBV5-1 and TRBJ2-6, with D maybe TRBD1 (5 bases). Trimming pared 2 bases from V and 3 bases from J, leaving 15 bases between. CDR3 size: 17 residues. Per the germline V gene, CDR1 is SGHRS and CDR2 is YFSETQ.

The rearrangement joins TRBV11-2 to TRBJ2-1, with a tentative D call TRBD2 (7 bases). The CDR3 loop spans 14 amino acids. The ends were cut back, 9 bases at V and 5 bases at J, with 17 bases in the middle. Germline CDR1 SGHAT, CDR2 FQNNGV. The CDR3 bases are TGTGCCAGTTTTGAGGGGGGGGTGGACAATGAGCAGTTCTTC. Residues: CASFEGGVDNEQFF.

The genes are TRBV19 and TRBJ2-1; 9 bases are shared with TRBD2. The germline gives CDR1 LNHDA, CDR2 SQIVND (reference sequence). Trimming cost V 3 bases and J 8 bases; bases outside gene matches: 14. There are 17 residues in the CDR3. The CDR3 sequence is CASSIPHSSGGRDEQFF. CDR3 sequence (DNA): TGTGCCAGTAGTATCCCCCATTCGAGCGGGGGGAGGGATGAGCAGTTCTTC.

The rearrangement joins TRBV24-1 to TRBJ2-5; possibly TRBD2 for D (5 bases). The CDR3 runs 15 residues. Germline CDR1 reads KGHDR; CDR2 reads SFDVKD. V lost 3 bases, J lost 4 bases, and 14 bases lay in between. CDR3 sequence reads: CATSDGRAGGETQYF. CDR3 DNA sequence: TGTGCCACCAGTGATGGCCGGGCGGGTGGAGAGACCCAGTACTTC.

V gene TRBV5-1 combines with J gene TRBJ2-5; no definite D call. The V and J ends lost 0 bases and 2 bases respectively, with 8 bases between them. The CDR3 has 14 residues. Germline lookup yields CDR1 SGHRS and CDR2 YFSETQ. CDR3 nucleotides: TGCGCCAGCAGCTTGGTTGTCGGTCAAGAGACCCAGTACTTC. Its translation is CASSLVVGQETQYF.

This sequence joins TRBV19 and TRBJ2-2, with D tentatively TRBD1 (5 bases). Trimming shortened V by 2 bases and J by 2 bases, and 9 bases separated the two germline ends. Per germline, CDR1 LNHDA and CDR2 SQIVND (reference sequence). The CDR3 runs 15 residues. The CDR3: CASSIRGGNTGELFF. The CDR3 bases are TGTGCCAGTAGTATAAGGGGCGGAAACACCGGGGAGCTGTTTTTT.

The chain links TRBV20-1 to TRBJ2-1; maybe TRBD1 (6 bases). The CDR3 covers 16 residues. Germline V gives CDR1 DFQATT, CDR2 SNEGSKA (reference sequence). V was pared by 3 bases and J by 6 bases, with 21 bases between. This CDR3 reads CSASAAGEVFGNEQFF. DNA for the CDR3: TGCAGTGCTAGTGCGGCAGGGGAAGTTTTCGGCAATGAGCAGTTCTTC.

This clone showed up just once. CDR3 DNA sequence: TGTGCCAGCAGCCTCCGGAGTTCACCCCTCCACTTT. This gives the protein CASSLRSSPLHF. This chain uses TRBV5-6 with TRBJ1-6; unclear D gene. V lost 4 bases, J lost 9 bases, and 8 bases lay in between. The CDR3 totals 12 residues. The germline V gene encodes CDR1 SGHDT and CDR2 YYEEEE.